These T cell receptor beta chains were read from a single sample in a study of T cell changes during pregnancy in multiple sclerosis. Sequencing used immunoSEQ multiplex PCR; TCRdb keeps in-frame clones, though not all of them. The sample records about 18,000 clones, around 86% being singletons. Sequenced here: CD8+ T cells from peripheral blood mononuclear cells, sampled in the third trimester of pregnancy. These receptors were collected from a female donor in good health, enrolled as a control in a pregnancy study. Both conserved end residues are part of each CDR3. The order of the fields is J gene, clone size, V gene, D gene, CDR3 length, CDR3 DNA, CDR3 protein. The D gene is left open where the match is weak. The size of a clone is reported for some rows only, either as once, few or many, or as a class for expanded clones.

TRBJ2-2 | NA | TRBV7-2 | TRBD1 | 18 | TGTGCCAGCAGCTTACCCTGGACAGGGCGACCCTACACCGGGGAGCTGTTTTTT | CASSLPWTGRPYTGELFF
TRBJ1-6 | NA | TRBV12-5 | NA | 16 | TGTGCTAGTGGTTCAACCGGGACACTTTATAATTCACCCCTCCACTTT | CASGSTGTLYNSPLHF
TRBJ2-3 | NA | TRBV6-4 | TRBD2 | 16 | TGTGCCAGCAGTGATGGACTAGCGGGGGGTAAAGATACGCAGTATTTT | CASSDGLAGGKDTQYF
TRBJ2-2 | NA | TRBV11-3 | TRBD1 | 17 | TGTGCCAGCAGCTTAGCCCCGGGGCAGGGGGACACCGGGGAGCTGTTTTTT | CASSLAPGQGDTGELFF
TRBJ1-1 | NA | TRBV7-6 | NA | 14 | TGTGCCAGCACCCGCCTAGTCGGGGTCGGGGAGGCTTTCTTT | CASTRLVGVGEAFF
TRBJ1-6 | NA | TRBV6-6 | NA | 16 | TGTGCCAGCAGTTACTCTTCTCCCAGGGAAAATTCACCCCTCCACTTT | CASSYSSPRENSPLHF
TRBJ2-1 | NA | TRBV19 | TRBD2 | 18 | TGTGCCAGTATGGAGGGACTAGCGGGGGGGCACGCCTACAATGAGCAGTTCTTC | CASMEGLAGGHAYNEQFF
TRBJ2-2 | NA | TRBV7-2 | TRBD2 | 14 | TGTGCCAGCAGCTGGACTAGCGGGGGTCGGGAGCTGTTTTTT | CASSWTSGGRELFF
TRBJ1-5 | NA | TRBV15 | NA | 13 | TGTGCCACCGCGGCACGGACTACCTTGCCCCAGCATTTT | CATAARTTLPQHF
TRBJ1-1 | NA | TRBV6-5 | NA | 14 | TGTGCCAGCAGCCCCGGACAGAGGCCTACTGAAGCTTTCTTT | CASSPGQRPTEAFF
TRBJ1-5 | once | TRBV4-3 | NA | 14 | TGCGCCAGCAGCCAAGACGGCGGGTTTCAGCCCCAGCATTTT | CASSQDGGFQPQHF
TRBJ2-5 | once | TRBV28 | TRBD1 | 16 | TGTGCCAGCAGGCATTCCGGGACAGGGCTTTTTGAGACCCAGTACTTC | CASRHSGTGLFETQYF
TRBJ2-1 | NA | TRBV15 | NA | 15 | TGTGCCACCAGCAGAGAGGGCAGGGCCACCAATGAGCAGTTCTTC | CATSREGRATNEQFF
TRBJ2-6 | NA | TRBV2 | NA | 14 | TGTGCCAGCAGTGGAGGCTCTGGGGCCAACGTCCTGACTTTC | CASSGGSGANVLTF
TRBJ2-7 | NA | TRBV4-1 | TRBD1 | 15 | TGCGCCAGCAGCCAAGACCCGACAGGGGGCCTCGAGCAGTACTTC | CASSQDPTGGLEQYF
TRBJ2-7 | NA | TRBV27 | NA | 13 | TGTGCCAGCGGGTGGAGTAGTCCATACGAGCAGTACTTC | CASGWSSPYEQYF
TRBJ2-1 | NA | TRBV13 | TRBD2 | 13 | TGTGCCAGCAGCTTCTTGGGGAGGGATGAGCAGTTCTTC | CASSFLGRDEQFF
TRBJ1-2 | NA | TRBV19 | NA | 15 | TGTGCCAGTAGTATATTCGCGGATTCTAACTATGGCTACACCTTC | CASSIFADSNYGYTF
TRBJ2-2 | NA | TRBV30 | NA | 14 | TGTGCCTGGGGGGCGTATAGAATCACCGGGGAGCTGTTTTTT | CAWGAYRITGELFF
TRBJ2-2 | NA | TRBV15 | TRBD2 | 16 | TGTGCCACCAGCAGGGGACTAGCGGGGATGGCCGGGGAGCTGTTTTTT | CATSRGLAGMAGELFF
TRBJ1-5 | NA | TRBV28 | NA | 13 | TGTGCCAGCAGTCTCCCGCTGGGAGACCCCCAGCATTTT | CASSLPLGDPQHF
TRBJ2-2 | NA | TRBV4-3 | TRBD1 | 16 | TGCGCCAGCAGCCAAGAGACAGGGACGAACACCGGGGAGCTGTTTTTT | CASSQETGTNTGELFF
TRBJ1-1 | NA | TRBV9 | NA | 17 | TGTGCCAGCAGCGTAGAACGCGGCTGGGGGCAGGCGGATGAAGCTTTCTTT | CASSVERGWGQADEAFF
TRBJ2-1 | NA | TRBV6-5 | TRBD2 | 15 | TGTGCCAGCAGTTACGTCGGGACTAGCGGGGGGGGGCAGTTCTTC | CASSYVGTSGGGQFF
TRBJ2-2 | NA | TRBV4-2 | TRBD2 | 15 | TGTGCCAGCAACGAAGCGGGGGAGAACACCGGGGAGCTGTTTTTT | CASNEAGENTGELFF
TRBJ2-2 | NA | TRBV4-1 | TRBD2 | 14 | TGCGCCAGCAGCCCCCCGGGAGGGACCGGGGAGCTGTTTTTT | CASSPPGGTGELFF
TRBJ2-1 | NA | TRBV7-8 | NA | 15 | TGTGCCACCCAGCTTTCTCTGGGGAGAACGAATGAGCAGTTCTTC | CATQLSLGRTNEQFF
TRBJ2-7 | NA | TRBV27 | NA | 14 | TGTGCCAGCAGTTCCCCAGGGGTCCATACCGAGCAGTACTTC | CASSSPGVHTEQYF
TRBJ1-1 | NA | TRBV7-8 | TRBD1 | 18 | TGTGCCAGCAGCTTAGCGTTGACAGGGACGGGAATGAACACTGAAGCTTTCTTT | CASSLALTGTGMNTEAFF